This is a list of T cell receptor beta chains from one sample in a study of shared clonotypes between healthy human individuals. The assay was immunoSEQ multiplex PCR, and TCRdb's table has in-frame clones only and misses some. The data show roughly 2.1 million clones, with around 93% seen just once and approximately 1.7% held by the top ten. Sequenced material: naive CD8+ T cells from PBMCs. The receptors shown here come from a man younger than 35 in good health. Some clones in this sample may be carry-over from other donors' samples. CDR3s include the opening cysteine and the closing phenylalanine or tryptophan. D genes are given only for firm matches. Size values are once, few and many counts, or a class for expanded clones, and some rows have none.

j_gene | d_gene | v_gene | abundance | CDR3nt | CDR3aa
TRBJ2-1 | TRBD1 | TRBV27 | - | TGTGCCAGCAGCCGGGACAGAGGTTACAATGAGCAGTTCTTC | CASSRDRGYNEQFF
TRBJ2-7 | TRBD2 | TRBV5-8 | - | TGTGCCAGCAGCTTGGAGACGGGGGGAGCCTACGAGCAGTACTTC | CASSLETGGAYEQYF
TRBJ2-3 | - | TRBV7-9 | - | TGTGCCAGCATCATAGGTGGATTTTCTAGCACAGATACGCAGTATTTT | CASIIGGFSSTDTQYF
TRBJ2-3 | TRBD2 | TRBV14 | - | TGTGCCAGCACCCCGGTAGCGGGAGAAAGCACAGATACGCAGTATTTT | CASTPVAGESTDTQYF
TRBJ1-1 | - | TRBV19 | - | TGTGCCAGTAGTCCCCTCTTTGACGAAGCTTTCTTT | CASSPLFDEAFF
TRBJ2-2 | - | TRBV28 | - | TGTGCCAGCAGTTTATGGGGATCAGGCACCGGGGAGCTGTTTTTT | CASSLWGSGTGELFF
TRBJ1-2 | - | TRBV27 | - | TGTGCCAGCACGTCTTATGCCGGGACCGAGGGCTACACCTTC | CASTSYAGTEGYTF
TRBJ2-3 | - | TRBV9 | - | TGTGCCAGCAGCGTAGGACGGCTGATCACAGATACGCAGTATTTT | CASSVGRLITDTQYF
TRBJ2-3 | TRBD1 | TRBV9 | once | TGTGCCAGCAGCCTGACAGGGGGGGCAGATACGCAGTATTTT | CASSLTGGADTQYF
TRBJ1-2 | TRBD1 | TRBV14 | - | TGTGCCAGCAGCAACCGGGACAGGAATTGGTATGGCTACACCTTC | CASSNRDRNWYGYTF
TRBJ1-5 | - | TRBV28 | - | TGTGCCAGCAGTTACTACAGGGTTGTGGATCAGCCCCAGCATTTT | CASSYYRVVDQPQHF
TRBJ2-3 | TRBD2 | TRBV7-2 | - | TGTGCCAGCAGCCTCACTAGCGGGAGGGCCCATACGCAGTATTTT | CASSLTSGRAHTQYF
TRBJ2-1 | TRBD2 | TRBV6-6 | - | TGTGCCAGCAGTTATGGGGCGGGAGGGCCGTCGGGTGAGCAGTTCTTC | CASSYGAGGPSGEQFF
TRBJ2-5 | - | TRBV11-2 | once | TGTGCCAGCAGCTTAGTCGGGTCGCGAAGAGAGACCCAGTACTTC | CASSLVGSRRETQYF
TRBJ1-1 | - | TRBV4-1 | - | TGCGCCAGCAGCGGGAGCGGGGGCAGGAACACTGAAGCTTTCTTT | CASSGSGGRNTEAFF
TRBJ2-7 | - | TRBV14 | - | TGTGCCAGCAGCCACATCGGGGCGGGCGAGCAGTACTTC | CASSHIGAGEQYF
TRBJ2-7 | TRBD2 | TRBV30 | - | TGTGCCTGGAGGGTGACTAGCGGGAGACCGACATTACACTACGAGCAGTACTTC | CAWRVTSGRPTLHYEQYF
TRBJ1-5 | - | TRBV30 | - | TGTGCCTGGAGCGCAGACTTAGGGGACGCGAATCAGCCCCAGCATTTT | CAWSADLGDANQPQHF
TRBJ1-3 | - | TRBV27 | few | TGTGCCAGCACCGGGGGAAACACCATATATTTT | CASTGGNTIYF
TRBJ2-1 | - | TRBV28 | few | TGTGCCAGCAGTTTCAGAGGGGGTGAGCAGTTCTTC | CASSFRGGEQFF
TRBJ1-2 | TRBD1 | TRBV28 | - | TGTGCCAGCAGTTTTTTCGGACAGGGGTATGGCTACACCTTC | CASSFFGQGYGYTF
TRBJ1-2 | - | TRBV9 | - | TGTGCCAGCAGCGTAGGCTCCCACGTGGAATTGGTCGATGGCTACACCTTC | CASSVGSHVELVDGYTF
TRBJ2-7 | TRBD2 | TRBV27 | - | TGTGCCAGCAGTTCCATGCTAGCGGGTCACTACGAGCAGTACTTC | CASSSMLAGHYEQYF
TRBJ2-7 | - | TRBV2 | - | TGTGCCAGCAGTGAACTGTTTCCCGCCTACGAGCAGTACTTC | CASSELFPAYEQYF
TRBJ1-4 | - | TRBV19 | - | TGTGCCACCCTAGAGGGGTGGCCTAATGAAAAACTGTTTTTT | CATLEGWPNEKLFF
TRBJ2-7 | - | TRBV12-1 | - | TGTGCCAGCAGCTTGGACATGAGGGGGTTCTACGAGCAGTACTTC | CASSLDMRGFYEQYF
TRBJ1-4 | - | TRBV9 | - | TGTGCCAGCAGCGACACTCAGGGGTTGGGAGAAAAACTGTTTTTT | CASSDTQGLGEKLFF